These 8 T cell receptor beta chains share one sample of origin, sequenced in a study of blood T cell repertoires in COVID-19. TCRdb keeps only in-frame clones here, not all; method: immunoSEQ multiplex PCR. The sample carries roughly 500,000 clones, 75% to 90% recorded once. The sequenced material came from peripheral blood. The receptor set was obtained from a man between 18 and 35 years old with COVID-19, enrolled during active disease.

The V call is TRBV4-1, the J call TRBJ2-5; 7 bases align to TRBD2. From germline, CDR1 is MGHRA and CDR2 YSYEKL. The V and J ends lost 4 bases and 4 bases, in that order; junction bases with no gene match: 6. The CDR3 is made up of 14 amino acids. The CDR3 sequence is CASSPGPSGETQYF. Written as DNA, the CDR3 is TGCGCCAGCAGCCCAGGGCCTAGCGGAGAGACCCAGTACTTC.

The V and J genes are TRBV12-3 or TRBV12-4 and TRBJ2-1; no firm D call. The CDR3 runs to 13 residues. Trimming cost V 1 base and J 9 bases, with 10 bases left between them. In DNA form, the CDR3 reads TGTGCCAGCAGTTTAGGGGCCGGTCGTGAGCAGTTCTTC. This encodes CASSLGAGREQFF.

As DNA, the CDR3 is TGTGCCAGCGCTGGGACAGCCTCTGGAAACACCATATATTTT. Amino acids: CASAGTASGNTIYF. The rearrangement uses TRBV3-1 (or the pseudogene TRBV3-2) and TRBJ1-3; TRBD1 matches at 7 bases. Germline values: CDR1 LGHDT, CDR2 YNNKEL (reference sequence). This CDR3 contains 14 residues. V was pared by 8 bases and J by 0 bases, with 4 bases of the junction left unmatched.

Note on this clone: Within the sample, other DNA sequences also encode this same CDR3. V is TRBV29-1 and J is TRBJ2-5; TRBD1 aligns across 7 bases. The V gene end was trimmed by 0 bases and the J gene end by 5 bases; junction bases not matched to a gene: 3. The CDR3 sequence is 13 residues long. In germline, CDR1 is SQVTM, CDR2 ANQGSEA. CDR3 bases: TGCAGCGTTGAAGAGACAGGGTCCGAGACCCAGTACTTC. This translates into CSVEETGSETQYF. The full variable domain, rest sourced from reference TRBV29-1 and TRBJ2-5, is SAVISQKPSRDICQRGTSLTIQCQVDSQVTMMFWYRQQPGQSLTLIATANQGSEATYESGFVIDKFPISRPNLTFSTLTVSNMSPEDSSIYLCSVEETGSETQYFGPGTRLLVL.

V gene TRBV9 combines with J gene TRBJ2-1; D is ambiguous. This CDR3 comprises 13 residues. V lost 3 bases and J lost 3, with 7 bases in between. CDR1 and CDR2 from the germline V gene are SGDLS and YYNGEE. CDR3 loop: CASSGAIYNEQFF. The CDR3 DNA reads TGTGCCAGCAGCGGGGCCATCTACAATGAGCAGTTCTTC. The full variable domain, its missing parts supplied by reference TRBV9 and TRBJ2-1, is DSGVTQTPKHLITATGQRVTLRCSPRSGDLSVYWYQQSLDQGLQFLIQYYNGEERAKGNILERFSAQQFPDLHSELNLSSLELGDSALYFCASSGAIYNEQFFGPGTRLTVL.

V gene TRBV13 combines with J gene TRBJ1-1, with D maybe TRBD1 (5 bases). The CDR3 is 16 residues long. V was shortened by 2 bases and J by 5 bases, with 18 bases between the two germline ends. Germline lookup yields CDR1 PRHDT and CDR2 FYEKMQ (reference sequence). CDR3 in DNA: TGTGCCAGCAGCTTATATTTGGGGGGAATTGGAACTGAAGCTTTCTTT. It is translated as CASSLYLGGIGTEAFF.

The V and J genes are TRBV30 and TRBJ1-1, with TRBD1 as a possible D gene (5 bases). Germline-derived CDR1 and CDR2 are GTSNPN and SVGIG (reference sequence). This CDR3 is built from 14 residues. V was shortened by 0 bases and J by 5 bases, with 13 bases between the two germline ends. In DNA form, the CDR3 reads TGTGCCTGGAGTGTGGGGCAGGGAGGAACTGAAGCTTTCTTT. As protein: CAWSVGQGGTEAFF.

The chain links TRBV12-5 to TRBJ2-5; maybe TRBD1 (7 bases). V lost 6 bases, J lost 4 bases, and 18 bases lay in between. This CDR3 is built from 15 residues. CDR1 and CDR2 from the germline V gene are LGHNT and FRNRAP. The CDR3 reads CASGFTGARGETQYF. The CDR3 nucleotides are TGTGCTAGTGGCTTCACAGGGGCGCGGGGAGAGACCCAGTACTTC.